The entry that follows covers one T cell receptor (beta chain) sequence. This clonotype was detected only a few times. Its binding antigen is unknown. Qualities for individual bases were not recorded, and no much larger clone is one base off. This specimen belongs to a study of T cell repertoires in cytomegalovirus infection (dated by TCRdb to between 2017 and 2020). Notes on the research overall: Peptide stimulations targeted recently identified HLA-C-restricted CMV epitopes, whose presentation resists viral immunomodulation, together with well-studied HLA-B-restricted epitopes. Donor HLA type was relevant to the analysis, because carriage of CMV infection together with the matching HLA type was indicated by public TCR beta signatures.

V and J lose 5 bases and 6 bases, and a span of 14 bases separates them. CDR1 LNHDA and CDR2 SQIVND are derived from the germline V gene (reference sequence). The CDR3 measures 15 amino acids from cysteine to phenylalanine. Only the CDR3 part of the read is kept: 45 bases, read in frame from the first base. The reads were generated on an Illumina HiSeq 1500. TCRdb redid the processing of the public reads, applying fastp at Q25 and MiXCR, and retained in-frame beta chains. Every entry covers one CDR3 protein and lists the most common genes and DNA from its rows. Recorded for this sample are some 920,000 distinct CDR3 sequences; roughly 31% of them occurred a single time. The top ten hold roughly 13% of the sample. This specimen's treatment or condition label, per the study, means: in vitro stimulation with specific CMV peptide epitopes to enrich CMV-specific T cells. Broader findings and caveats from the paper: The ex vivo response was dominated by HLA-C-restricted CMV-specific TCR beta clonotypes, which also provided the single most frequent clonotype in two of eight donors. In both this cohort and an independent cohort of several hundred donors, the cumulative frequency of public TCR beta family members distinguished carriers of CMV infection plus the relevant HLA type.

The chain links TRBV19 with TRBJ1-6; the D gene cannot be named for sure. The source was cultured CD8+ T cells from PBMCs, collected from culture after CMV antigen stimulation. This TCR derives from a human donor in good health (CMV status not recorded). Some clones in this sample may be carry-over from other donors' samples. The DNA sequence is TGTGCCAGTAGTGCTCCGGGGAGCCTTAATTCACCCCTCCACTTT. It is translated as CASSAPGSLNSPLHF.